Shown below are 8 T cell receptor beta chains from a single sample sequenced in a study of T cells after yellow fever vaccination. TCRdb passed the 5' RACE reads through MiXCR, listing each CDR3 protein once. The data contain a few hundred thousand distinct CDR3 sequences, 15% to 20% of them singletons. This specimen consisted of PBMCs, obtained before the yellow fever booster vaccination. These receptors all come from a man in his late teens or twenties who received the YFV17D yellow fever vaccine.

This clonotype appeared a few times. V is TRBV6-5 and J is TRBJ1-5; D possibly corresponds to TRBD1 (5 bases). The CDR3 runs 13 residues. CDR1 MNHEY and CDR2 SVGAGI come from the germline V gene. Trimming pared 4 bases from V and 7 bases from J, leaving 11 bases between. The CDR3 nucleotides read TGTGCCAGCAGTTCCTCAGGGTACCAGCCCCAGCATTTT. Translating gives CASSSSGYQPQHF.

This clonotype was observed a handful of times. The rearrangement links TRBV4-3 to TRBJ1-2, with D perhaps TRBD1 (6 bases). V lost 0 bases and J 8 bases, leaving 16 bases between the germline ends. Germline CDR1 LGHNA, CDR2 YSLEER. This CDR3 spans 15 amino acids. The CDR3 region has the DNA TGCGCCAGCAGCCAAGATCGGACAGCCCGGCGGGGCTACACCTTC. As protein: CASSQDRTARRGYTF.

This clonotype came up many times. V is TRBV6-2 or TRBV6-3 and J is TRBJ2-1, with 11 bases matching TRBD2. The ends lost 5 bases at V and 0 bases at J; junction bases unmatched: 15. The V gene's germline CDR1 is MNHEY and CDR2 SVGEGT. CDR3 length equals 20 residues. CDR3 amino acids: CASSTSPASGGSPSYNEQFF. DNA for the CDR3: TGTGCCAGCAGTACCTCTCCAGCTAGCGGGGGGTCCCCCTCCTACAATGAGCAGTTCTTC.

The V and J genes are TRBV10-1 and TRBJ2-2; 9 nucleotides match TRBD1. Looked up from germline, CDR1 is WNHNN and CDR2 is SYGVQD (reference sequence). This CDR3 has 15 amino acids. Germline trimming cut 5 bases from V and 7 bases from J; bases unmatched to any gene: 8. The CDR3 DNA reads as TGCGCCAGCAGTCAACAGGGGGCGAATAGCGGGGAGCTGTTTTTT. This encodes CASSQQGANSGELFF.

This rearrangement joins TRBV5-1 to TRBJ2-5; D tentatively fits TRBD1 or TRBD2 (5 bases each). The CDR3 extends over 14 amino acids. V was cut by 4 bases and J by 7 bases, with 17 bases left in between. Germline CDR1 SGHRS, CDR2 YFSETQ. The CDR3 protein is CASSIGTEMGTQYF. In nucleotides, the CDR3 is TGCGCCAGCAGCATCGGGACGGAAATGGGGACCCAGTACTTC.

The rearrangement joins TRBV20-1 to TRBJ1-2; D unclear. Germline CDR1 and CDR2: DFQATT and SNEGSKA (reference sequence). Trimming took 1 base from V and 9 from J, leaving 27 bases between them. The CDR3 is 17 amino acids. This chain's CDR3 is CSARAWDEGYPISSYTF. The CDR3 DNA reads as TGCAGTGCTAGAGCATGGGATGAAGGGTATCCAATTTCGAGCTACACCTTC.

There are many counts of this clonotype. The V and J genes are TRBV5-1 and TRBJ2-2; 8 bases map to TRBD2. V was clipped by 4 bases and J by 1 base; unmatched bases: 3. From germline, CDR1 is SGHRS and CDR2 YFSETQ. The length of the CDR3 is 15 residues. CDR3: CASSRSGVNTGELFF. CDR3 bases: TGCGCCAGCAGCCGTAGCGGGGTGAACACCGGGGAGCTGTTTTTT.

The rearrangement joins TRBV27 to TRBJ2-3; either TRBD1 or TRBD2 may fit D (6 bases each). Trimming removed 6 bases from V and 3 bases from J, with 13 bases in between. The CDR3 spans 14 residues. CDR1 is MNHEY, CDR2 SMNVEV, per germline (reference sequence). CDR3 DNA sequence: TGTGCCAGCAGCCATGGGGGGCTAACAGATACGCAGTATTTT. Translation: CASSHGGLTDTQYF.